This passage covers 29 T cell receptor beta chains from one sample sequenced in a study of cytomegalovirus exposure and HLA in healthy donors. 13 Jbeta primers and 60 Vbeta primers were used for the PCR. Assay used: immunoSEQ multiplex PCR; TCRdb lists only in-frame clones, some missing. The data contain 100,000 to 150,000 clones, approximately 82% of them singletons. Sequenced sample: PBMCs. The receptors come from a boy younger than 10 in good health and CMV-seronegative.

V and J are TRBV2 and TRBJ2-3, with TRBD1 identical over 12 bases. Germline V gene sequence: CDR1 SNHLY, CDR2 FYNNEI. The junction had 2 bases not matched to a gene; V was cut back by 6 bases and J by 1 base. This CDR3 is 15 amino acids long. Written as DNA, the CDR3 is TGTGCCAGCAGCCGGGACAGGGGGCGCACAGATACGCAGTATTTT. It specifies CASSRDRGRTDTQYF.

In nucleotides, the CDR3 is TGTGCCAGCAGCTCCCGGGACAGGGACTACGAGCAGTACTTC. It translates to CASSSRDRDYEQYF. This chain joins TRBV13 and TRBJ2-7; TRBD1 agrees at 9 bases. The length of the CDR3 is 14 residues. The ends lost 4 bases at V and 3 bases at J; junction bases unmatched: 4. CDR1 is PRHDT, CDR2 FYEKMQ, per germline (reference sequence).

The rearrangement links TRBV5-1 to TRBJ1-1; D ambiguous. This CDR3 has 13 residues. Germline lookup yields CDR1 SGHRS and CDR2 YFSETQ. V was shortened by 5 bases and J by 2 bases, with 10 bases between the two germline ends. The CDR3 bases are TGCGCCAGCAGTTGGCGGGCAAACACTGAAGCTTTCTTT. Amino acids: CASSWRANTEAFF.

The chain joins TRBV28 to TRBJ1-5; D gene ambiguous. V shed 3 bases and J shed 5 bases, with 14 bases lying between them. Germline CDR1 and CDR2: MDHEN and SYDVKM. The CDR3 runs 15 residues. CDR3 residues: CASSFSFWSDQPQHF. In DNA form, the CDR3 reads TGTGCCAGCAGTTTCTCTTTCTGGTCGGATCAGCCCCAGCATTTT.

In its sample, this clone was seen a few times. This sequence joins TRBV7-8 and TRBJ1-5; D is uncertain. Germline values: CDR1 SGHVS, CDR2 FQNEAQ. Trimming cost V 7 bases and J 0 bases, with 22 bases left between them. The CDR3 spans 18 residues. The DNA of the CDR3 is TGTGCCAGCACCCCTTGGCGGGCAGACGTTTATAGCAATCAGCCCCAGCATTTT. Translating gives CASTPWRADVYSNQPQHF.

V usage is TRBV7-3 and J usage is TRBJ2-2; 10 bases match TRBD1. CDR1 is SGHTA, CDR2 FQGTGA, per germline. Trimming removed 3 bases from V and 4 bases from J; junction bases left unmatched: 8. This CDR3 has 17 amino acids. CDR3 loop: CASSLISGQGTTGELFF. CDR3 nucleotide sequence: TGTGCCAGCAGCTTGATCTCGGGACAGGGGACCACCGGGGAGCTGTTTTTT.

The rearrangement links TRBV5-1 to TRBJ1-4; the match to TRBD1 covers 8 bases. The CDR3 totals 16 residues. Per the germline V gene, CDR1 is SGHRS and CDR2 is YFSETQ. J gave up 1 base and V 3 bases, and 5 bases lay outside the gene matches. The DNA for the CDR3 is TGCGCCAGCAGCTGGACAGGGTTTGGAACTAATGAAAAACTGTTTTTT. Translating gives CASSWTGFGTNEKLFF.

This clone is a singleton in its sample. The chain has TRBV18 and TRBJ1-2; 7 bases fit TRBD1. Germline assignment: CDR1 KGHSH and CDR2 LQKENI. The V gene end was trimmed by 1 base and the J gene end by 3 bases; junction bases not matched to a gene: 2. There are 14 residues in the CDR3. DNA of the CDR3: TGTGCCAGCTCACCACGGGACAGTTACTATGGCTACACCTTC. Its protein is CASSPRDSYYGYTF.

This clone was found a few times. V and J are TRBV19 and TRBJ1-2; D may be TRBD1 (6 bases). CDR1 LNHDA and CDR2 SQIVND come from the germline V gene (reference sequence). The germline V and J ends were trimmed by 4 bases and 2 bases, with 11 bases remaining between them. The CDR3 is 14 residues long. The CDR3 is CASSTDRINYGYTF. The CDR3 bases are TGTGCCAGTAGTACCGACAGGATCAACTATGGCTACACCTTC. Complete variable domain (other parts from reference TRBV19 and TRBJ1-2): DGGITQSPKYLFRKEGQNVTLSCEQNLNHDAMYWYRQDPGQGLRLIYYSQIVNDFQKGDIAEGYSVSREKKESFPLTVTSAQKNPTAFYLCASSTDRINYGYTFGSGTRLTVV.

This clone was seen once. The V gene is TRBV4-1, the J gene TRBJ2-5; 7 bases map to TRBD2. There are 17 residues in the CDR3. V lost 1 base, J lost 0 bases, and 8 bases stayed unmatched. The germline CDR1 and CDR2 sequences are MGHRA and YSYEKL. CDR3 nucleotide sequence: TGCGCCAGCAGCCAAGGAAGGGGCGGGGGTAACCAAGAGACCCAGTACTTC. Its translation is CASSQGRGGGNQETQYF.

The chain recombines TRBV5-1 with TRBJ1-2; 9 nucleotides agree with TRBD1. This CDR3 comprises 13 residues. The V and J ends lost 4 bases and 8 bases, in that order; junction bases with no gene match: 6. CDR1 and CDR2 from the germline V gene are SGHRS and YFSETQ. The CDR3 nucleotides read TGCGCCAGCAGCCGACAGGGGGAATCAGGCTACACCTTC. It encodes CASSRQGESGYTF.

The chain employs TRBV19 and TRBJ1-6; 9 bases agree with TRBD1. Germline values: CDR1 LNHDA, CDR2 SQIVND (reference sequence). V gave up 5 bases and J gave up 6 bases; unmatched junction bases: 5. CDR3 length equals 15 residues. CDR3 DNA: TGTGCCAGTAGTCCCAGGGACAGGGCTAATTCACCCCTCCACTTT. This encodes CASSPRDRANSPLHF.

V and J are TRBV5-8 and TRBJ1-5, with a weak D call TRBD1 (6 bases). This CDR3 comprises 18 residues. The germline gives CDR1 SGHTS, CDR2 YDEGEE. Trimming took off 7 bases at V and 3 bases at J, with 26 bases between the two ends. CDR3 sequence: CASGAWVGTSSYNQPQHF. The CDR3 DNA sequence: TGTGCCAGCGGAGCTTGGGTGGGGACAAGCTCTTACAATCAGCCCCAGCATTTT. Supplemented by reference TRBV5-8 and TRBJ1-5, the full variable domain reads EAGVTQSPTHLIKTRGQQATLRCSPISGHTSVYWYQQALGLGLQFLLWYDEGEERNRGNFPPRFSGRQFPNYSSELNVNALELEDSALYLCASGAWVGTSSYNQPQHFGDGTRLSIL.

This rearrangement joins TRBV19 to TRBJ1-2; no clear D gene. V was cut by 6 bases and J by 1 base, with 6 bases left in between. The V gene's germline CDR1 is LNHDA and CDR2 SQIVND (reference sequence). The CDR3 runs to 12 residues. The CDR3 sequence is CASRESNYGYTF. The CDR3 DNA is TGTGCCAGTAGGGAGAGTAACTATGGCTACACCTTC.

The chain has TRBV6-1 and TRBJ1-2, with a possible D match to TRBD1 (5 bases). Trimming cost V 4 bases and J 3 bases, with 15 bases left between them. CDR1 is MNHNS, CDR2 SASEGT, per germline. The CDR3 extends over 15 amino acids. The chain's CDR3 is CASSASRGGDYGYTF. As DNA, the CDR3 is TGTGCCAGCAGTGCCTCACGGGGGGGTGACTATGGCTACACCTTC.

The chain combines TRBV7-6 with TRBJ1-1; the match to TRBD1 covers 9 bases. J lost 1 base, V lost 3 bases, and 0 bases had no gene match. Per the germline V gene, CDR1 is SGHVS and CDR2 is FNYEAQ. The CDR3 is made up of 14 amino acids. The DNA for the CDR3 is TGTGCCAGCAGCTTGGGACAGGGGAACACTGAAGCTTTCTTT. Translated: CASSLGQGNTEAFF.

The table lists this clone with a count of one. V and J are TRBV4-1 and TRBJ2-3; 12 bases match TRBD2. CDR3 size: 18 residues. V was pared by 0 bases and J by 2 bases, with 6 bases of the junction left unmatched. Germline CDR1 and CDR2: MGHRA and YSYEKL. CDR3 nucleotide sequence: TGCGCCAGCAGCCAAGATGAGTGGACTAGCGGGGTCACAGATACGCAGTATTTT. It codes for CASSQDEWTSGVTDTQYF.

The rearrangement uses TRBV27 and TRBJ2-1; weak D call: TRBD2 (5 bases). Per germline, CDR1 MNHEY and CDR2 SMNVEV (reference sequence). V lost 2 bases and J 0 bases, leaving 8 bases between the germline ends. This CDR3 is built from 15 residues. CDR3 region: CASSLPGSSYNEQFF. The CDR3 DNA is TGTGCCAGCAGTTTACCTGGGAGCTCCTACAATGAGCAGTTCTTC.

The J gene is TRBJ1-2, the V gene TRBV14; 7 nucleotides agree with TRBD1. The V gene's germline CDR1 is SGHDN and CDR2 FVKESK. The CDR3 covers 16 residues. V was clipped by 1 base and J by 4 bases; unmatched bases: 9. The CDR3, as DNA: TGTGCCAGCAGCCAAGTGATTGACAGGGCCCGCTATGGCTACACCTTC. Its translation: CASSQVIDRARYGYTF.

The V call is TRBV19, the J call TRBJ1-4, with 8 bases fitting TRBD1. J lost 6 bases, V lost 5 bases, and 5 bases had no gene match. This CDR3 region has 14 residues. CDR1 and CDR2 (germline): LNHDA, SQIVND (reference sequence). CDR3 amino acids: CASSPTGEDEKLFF. CDR3 DNA sequence: TGTGCCAGTAGTCCGACAGGGGAGGATGAAAAACTGTTTTTT.

This clone has a handful of counts. This rearrangement joins TRBV14 to TRBJ2-7; 7 positions agree with TRBD2. V was pared by 4 bases and J by 1 base, with 10 bases of the junction left unmatched. The CDR3 consists of 16 residues. The germline CDR1 and CDR2 sequences are SGHDN and FVKESK. CDR3 bases: TGTGCCAGCAGCCCCGCGGGGGTACCCCTTTCCTACGAGCAGTACGTC. Residues: CASSPAGVPLSYEQYV.

The rearrangement links TRBV6-1 to TRBJ2-7; 7 bases line up with TRBD1. The V gene end was trimmed by 6 bases and the J gene end by 1 base; junction bases not matched to a gene: 9. CDR1 and CDR2 from the germline V gene are MNHNS and SASEGT. CDR3 size: 15 residues. The CDR3 loop is CASSIYRGLSYEQYV. The CDR3 DNA sequence: TGTGCCAGCAGCATCTACAGGGGATTGTCCTACGAGCAGTACGTC.

A single count supports this clone. The V and J genes are TRBV5-8 and TRBJ2-1, with 9 nucleotides matching TRBD2. The V segment lost 1 base and the J segment 7 bases; nucleotides outside the gene matches: 3. Germline loops: CDR1 SGHTS, CDR2 YDEGEE. The CDR3 has 14 amino acids. CDR3 amino acids: CASSLSLAGNEQFF. In DNA, the CDR3 is TGTGCCAGCAGCTTGTCCCTAGCGGGGAATGAGCAGTTCTTC.

The gene calls are TRBV7-2 and TRBJ1-1; TRBD1 matches at 10 bases. Germline V gene lookup returns CDR1 SGHTA and CDR2 FQGNSA. J lost 4 bases, V lost 3 bases, and 5 bases had no gene match. The CDR3 runs to 15 residues. In DNA, the CDR3 is TGTGCCAGCAGCTTGGCGGGGGACAGGGGCACTGAAGCTTTCTTT. Its translation is CASSLAGDRGTEAFF.

This clone was seen only once. The chain links TRBV7-9 to TRBJ2-7; tentatively, D is TRBD1 (5 bases). Germline CDR1 SEHNR, CDR2 FQNEAQ (reference sequence). This CDR3 spans 12 amino acids. The V end was cut by 2 bases, the J end by 3 bases, with 5 bases between. The DNA of the CDR3 is TGTGCCAGCAGCTTACAGGGCTACGAGCAGTACTTC. It is translated as CASSLQGYEQYF.

This chain joins TRBV7-2 and TRBJ1-5, with TRBD1 as a possible D gene (6 bases). The CDR3 runs 13 residues. Trimming cost V 1 base and J 5 bases, with 6 bases left between them. The germline gives CDR1 SGHTA, CDR2 FQGNSA. CDR3 DNA: TGTGCCAGCAGCTTAGAGGGGGATCAGCCCCAGCATTTT. Protein product: CASSLEGDQPQHF.

The rearrangement uses TRBV10-3 and TRBJ1-2, with 9 bases fitting TRBD1. After removal of 4 bases from V and 5 bases from J, the junction contained 5 bases not matched to a gene. Germline-derived CDR1 and CDR2 are ENHRY and SYGVKD. CDR3 length equals 14 residues. The CDR3 DNA sequence: TGTGCCATCAGTGGGACAGGGGCCGGATATGGCTACACCTTC. Amino acids: CAISGTGAGYGYTF.

The chain has TRBV5-5 and TRBJ1-2; TRBD1 matches 8 bases. Per the germline V gene, CDR1 is SGHKS and CDR2 is YYEKEE (reference sequence). V lost 2 bases and J lost 4; bases outside the gene matches: 4. This CDR3 comprises 14 residues. The CDR3 loop reads CASSLAGGSYGYTF. The CDR3 DNA sequence: TGTGCCAGCAGCTTAGCAGGGGGCAGCTATGGCTACACCTTC.

V and J are TRBV4-1 and TRBJ1-1; 8 nucleotides match TRBD1. V shed 1 base, J shed 3 bases, and the junction held 10 bases outside the gene matches. There are 17 residues in the CDR3. CDR1 and CDR2 (germline): MGHRA, YSYEKL. The CDR3 loop reads CASSQVPWTGQDTEAFF. CDR3 sequence (DNA): TGCGCCAGCAGCCAAGTCCCTTGGACAGGGCAGGACACTGAAGCTTTCTTT.